The 32 T cell receptor beta chains presented below share a single source sample, sequenced in a study of blood T cells in healthy people across ages. Using a J-beta primer mix together with a sample-barcoded 5' primer, a second PCR was run for roughly 6 to 11 cycles. TCRdb fed the 5' RACE reads into MiXCR, producing one record per CDR3 protein. The repertoire holds 1.5 million to 2 million distinct CDR3 sequences, with 28% as singletons. Sequencing used blood. The source of these receptors is a woman in her 30s in good health.

This rearrangement joins TRBV7-3 to TRBJ2-1; D may be TRBD2 (5 bases). TRBJ2-7 matches the DNA end more closely, so the J call is doubtful. Germline lookup yields CDR1 SGHTA and CDR2 FQGTGA. This CDR3 spans 15 amino acids. CDR3 nucleotides: TGTGCCAGCAGCCCAGGACGGAGGCCGGGCAATGAGCAGTACTTC. Its translation is CASSPGRRPGNEQYF.

The CDR3 DNA reads as TGTGCCAGCAGTTACTCGATCCTGGACAGTAGCCGCTCTGGCTACACCTTC. It codes for CASSYSILDSSRSGYTF. The J gene is TRBJ1-2, the V gene TRBV6-2 or TRBV6-3; maybe TRBD1 (6 bases). CDR3 length: 17 residues. Trimming left V 0 bases short and J 7 bases short, with 21 bases between. Per germline, CDR1 MNHEY and CDR2 SVGEGT.

V gene TRBV12-5 combines with J gene TRBJ2-4, with 8 bases that match TRBD1. The last part of the DNA fits TRBJ2-7 better; the J call may be wrong. Germline V gene data show CDR1 as LGHNT and CDR2 as FRNRAP. The CDR3 has 15 amino acids. CDR3 nucleotide sequence: TGTGCTAGTGGTTTGGCGACAGGGGCAAACTACGAGCAGTACTTC. Residues: CASGLATGANYEQYF.

This sequence joins TRBV2 and TRBJ1-1, with D possibly matching TRBD1 (6 bases). The length of the CDR3 is 15 residues. Trimming cost V 6 bases and J 5 bases, with 19 bases left between them. The germline CDR1 and CDR2 sequences are SNHLY and FYNNEI. CDR3 sequence reads: CASSRGGGSNTEAFF. Here the CDR3 DNA reads TGTGCCAGCAGCAGGGGCGGGGGTTCGAATACTGAAGCTTTCTTT.

This clonotype was observed a handful of times. V gene TRBV29-1 combines with J gene TRBJ2-1, with 7 nucleotides matching TRBD2. This CDR3 spans 13 amino acids. V was clipped by 4 bases and J by 2 bases; unmatched bases: 2. The germline CDR1 and CDR2 sequences are SQVTM and ANQGSEA. DNA for the CDR3: TGCAGCGTTGGGCTAGCGGCCTACAATGAGCAGTTCTTC. Translation: CSVGLAAYNEQFF.

A word on this clonotype: The junction departs from germline at one end; a sequencing error may be responsible. The rearrangement uses TRBV28 and TRBJ2-7; D is ambiguous. This CDR3 has 13 residues. Germline V gene sequence: CDR1 MDHEN, CDR2 SYDVKM. The DNA of the CDR3 is TGTGCCAGCAGCCCCCAGATTTCCTACGAGCGGTACTTC. This translates into CASSPQISYERYF.

The chain is built from TRBV10-3 and TRBJ2-3, with D perhaps matching TRBD2 (6 bases). CDR3 length: 13 residues. In germline, CDR1 is ENHRY, CDR2 SYGVKD. With 8 bases removed from V and 5 bases from J, the gap between germline ends came to 14 bases. CDR3 nucleotide sequence: TGTGCCATCGGGGCGACTAGACAAGATACGCAGTATTTT. It encodes CAIGATRQDTQYF.

This clonotype was seen a handful of times. The chain combines TRBV5-6 with TRBJ2-1; D may be TRBD1 or TRBD2 (5 bases each). Germline-derived CDR1 and CDR2 are SGHDT and YYEEEE. V was clipped by 2 bases and J by 2 bases, with 14 bases between them. The CDR3 runs 16 residues. The CDR3 DNA sequence: TGTGCCAGCAGCTTCGACAGCGGCAATACCTACAATGAGCAGTTCTTC. This sequence encodes CASSFDSGNTYNEQFF.

This clonotype was found a few times. The chain uses TRBV7-2 and TRBJ2-1; the match to TRBD2 covers 9 bases. Germline-derived CDR1 and CDR2 are SGHTA and FQGNSA. V lost 5 bases, J lost 6 bases, and 11 bases stayed unmatched. The CDR3 loop spans 16 amino acids. CDR3 in DNA: TGTGCCAGCAGCCCCCCGGGACTAGCTACAGGCAATGAGCAGTTCTTC. This encodes CASSPPGLATGNEQFF.

The chain couples TRBV20-1 to TRBJ2-1; D may match TRBD1 or TRBD2 (5 bases each). CDR1 and CDR2 (germline): DFQATT, SNEGSKA (reference sequence). V lost 1 base and J 10 bases, leaving 17 bases between the germline ends. The CDR3 has 14 residues. The CDR3 loop is CSARVSGSRGEQFF. For the CDR3, the DNA is TGCAGTGCTAGAGTCTCGGGGTCAAGGGGAGAGCAGTTCTTC.

This rearrangement joins TRBV7-2 to TRBJ1-5; D is perhaps TRBD1 (5 bases). CDR3 length equals 15 residues. Trimming pared 4 bases from V and 4 bases from J, leaving 14 bases between. Germline V lookup: CDR1 SGHTA, CDR2 FQGNSA. The CDR3 region is CASSSLGQVNQPQHF. DNA of the CDR3: TGTGCCAGCAGCTCCCTAGGACAAGTTAATCAGCCCCAGCATTTT.

The CDR3 DNA reads TGTGCCAGCAGCGTGGTAGGGAGTAAGAATGAGCAGTTCTTC. Its protein is CASSVVGSKNEQFF. The V call is TRBV9, the J call TRBJ2-1; the D gene is possibly TRBD2 (5 bases). V shed 2 bases and J shed 7 bases, with 13 bases lying between them. In germline, CDR1 is SGDLS, CDR2 YYNGEE. This CDR3 is 14 amino acids long.

This clonotype appeared a few times. The chain uses TRBV11-2 and TRBJ1-2; TRBD1 is a possible D gene (5 bases). CDR1 SGHAT and CDR2 FQNNGV come from the germline V gene. The CDR3 covers 16 residues. The V end lost 0 bases, the J end lost 4 bases, and 15 bases lay between the germline ends. The CDR3 loop reads CASSLDRGALGYGYTF. The CDR3 DNA sequence: TGTGCCAGCAGCTTAGATCGAGGGGCCCTTGGCTATGGCTACACCTTC.

The chain recombines TRBV20-1 with TRBJ2-7, with 9 bases lining up with TRBD1. The length of the CDR3 is 15 residues. The germline V gene has CDR1 DFQATT and CDR2 SNEGSKA (reference sequence). Germline trimming cut 5 bases from V and 2 bases from J; bases unmatched to any gene: 10. The CDR3 region has the DNA TGCAGTGCTCGCTCCGGGACAGGGTCCACCTACGAGCAGTACTTC. Translated, it gives CSARSGTGSTYEQYF.

This clonotype was detected a few times. The chain links TRBV12-3 or TRBV12-4 to TRBJ1-6; 12 bases fit TRBD1. CDR3 length: 14 amino acids. J gave up 9 bases and V 6 bases, and 3 bases lay outside the gene matches. CDR3 sequence (DNA): TGTGCCAGCAGGGGGACAGGGGGCTCTTCACCCCTCCACTTT. It translates to CASRGTGGSSPLHF.

This clonotype was picked up many times. This rearrangement joins TRBV7-6 to TRBJ2-5, with TRBD2 matching 7 bases. Trimming cost V 2 bases and J 7 bases; bases outside gene matches: 1. The CDR3 consists of 12 residues. The germline V gene encodes CDR1 SGHVS and CDR2 FNYEAQ. The CDR3 protein is CASSLTGGTQYF. In DNA, the CDR3 is TGTGCCAGCAGCTTAACGGGGGGGACCCAGTACTTC.

As concerns this clonotype: This may come from a read error, since a much larger clone is one base off. This chain links TRBV12-3 or TRBV12-4 with TRBJ2-5; 9 positions match TRBD2. The CDR3 consists of 17 residues. V trimming: 5 bases; J trimming: 1 base; junction bases outside the gene matches: 11. The CDR3: CASSTRGGGACQETQYF. In DNA, the CDR3 is TGTGCCAGCAGTACCAGGGGCGGGGGGGCTTGCCAAGAGACCCAGTACTTC.

This clonotype was seen a handful of times. J is TRBJ1-6 and V is TRBV14; no clear D. This CDR3 contains 14 residues. CDR1 is SGHDN and CDR2 is FVKESK in the germline V gene. V lost 4 bases to trimming and J lost 7 bases, with 11 bases between them. This chain's CDR3 is CASSPGSFNSPLHF. Written as DNA, the CDR3 is TGTGCCAGCAGCCCGGGGAGTTTCAATTCACCCCTCCACTTT.

This clonotype was counted between two and nine times. The gene calls are TRBV29-1 and TRBJ1-1, with TRBD1 matching over 8 bases. Per the germline V gene, CDR1 is SQVTM and CDR2 is ANQGSEA. The CDR3 sequence is 13 residues long. The CDR3 DNA sequence: TGCGGCTCCTCAGGGGGCCTGAACACTGAAGCTTTCTTT. It encodes CGSSGGLNTEAFF.

This clonotype showed up just a few times. The chain joins TRBV7-6 to TRBJ2-3; D may be TRBD1 (5 bases). V lost 3 bases to trimming and J lost 2 bases, with 27 bases between them. The V gene's germline CDR1 is SGHVS and CDR2 FNYEAQ. The CDR3 is 20 amino acids. CDR3 sequence (DNA): TGTGCCAGCAGCTTCCGGGCGGATCGGCTTACGACAGTCTTCACAGATACGCAGTATTTT. Translation gives CASSFRADRLTTVFTDTQYF.

This chain joins TRBV7-2 and TRBJ2-2; the D gene is possibly TRBD2 (5 bases). The V gene's germline CDR1 is SGHTA and CDR2 FQGNSA. The CDR3 runs 15 residues. Trimming cost V 1 base and J 1 base, with 7 bases left between them. For the CDR3, the DNA is TGTGCCAGCAGCTTAGGCCGGGGGAACACCGGGGAGCTGTTTTTT. The encoded protein is CASSLGRGNTGELFF.

The chain has TRBV4-2 and TRBJ2-4; possibly TRBD2 for D (5 bases). CDR3 length equals 13 residues. Looked up from germline, CDR1 is LGHNA and CDR2 is YNFKEQ. Trimming cost V 1 base and J 13 bases, with 14 bases left between them. Written as DNA, the CDR3 is TGTGCCAGCAGCCAAGGCGCCCGAAGGGAGCAGTACTTC. It yields the protein CASSQGARREQYF.

This rearrangement joins TRBV20-1 to TRBJ2-7; TRBD1 agrees at 7 bases. CDR1 and CDR2 (germline): DFQATT, SNEGSKA (reference sequence). Trimming cost V 4 bases and J 5 bases; bases outside gene matches: 2. The CDR3 has 11 amino acids. CDR3 region: CSAIDRDEQYF. The CDR3 bases are TGCAGTGCTATCGACAGGGACGAGCAGTACTTC.

The rearrangement joins TRBV6-1 to TRBJ1-5; D remains unclear. This CDR3 has 14 amino acids. Germline V CDR1 and CDR2: MNHNS, SASEGT. V lost 2 bases to trimming and J lost 4 bases, with 9 bases between them. Here the CDR3 reads CASSEWGRNQPQHF. Here the CDR3 DNA reads TGTGCCAGCAGTGAATGGGGAAGGAATCAGCCCCAGCATTTT.

The chain has TRBV5-5 and TRBJ2-3, with no clear D. V was trimmed by 7 bases and J by 4 bases, leaving 19 bases between them. The CDR3 extends over 15 amino acids. Germline lookup yields CDR1 SGHKS and CDR2 YYEKEE (reference sequence). DNA of the CDR3: TGTGCCAGCTTGGTAATGGCCATCGGTGCAGATACGCAGTATTTT. The encoded protein is CASLVMAIGADTQYF. The full variable domain, rest sourced from reference TRBV5-5 and TRBJ2-3, is DAGVTQSPTHLIKTRGQQVTLRCSPISGHKSVSWYQQVLGQGPQFIFQYYEKEERGRGNFPDRFSARQFPNYSSELNVNALLLGDSALYLCASLVMAIGADTQYFGPGTRLTVL.

This clonotype was counted only a few times. This rearrangement joins TRBV20-1 to TRBJ1-1; no clear D gene. V was trimmed by 8 bases and J by 5 bases, leaving 18 bases between them. CDR3 size: 13 residues. The germline CDR1 and CDR2 sequences are DFQATT and SNEGSKA (reference sequence). The CDR3 loop is CSQIGPFGTEAFF. In DNA, the CDR3 is TGCAGTCAAATCGGGCCCTTCGGGACTGAAGCTTTCTTT.

This clonotype has ten or more counts. The chain uses TRBV6-2 or TRBV6-3 and TRBJ2-7; 7 positions agree with TRBD1. After removal of 1 base from V and 1 base from J, the junction contained 4 bases not matched to a gene. This CDR3 has 15 amino acids. CDR1 is MNHEY and CDR2 is SVGEGT in the germline V gene. CDR3: CASSYLTGDSYEQYF. CDR3 bases: TGTGCCAGCAGTTACTTAACAGGGGATTCCTACGAGCAGTACTTC.

J is TRBJ2-5 and V is TRBV6-1, with 9 bases lining up with TRBD1. The CDR3 has 16 residues. Germline CDR1 reads MNHNS; CDR2 reads SASEGT. Trimming cost V 5 bases and J 1 base; bases outside gene matches: 8. In nucleotides, the CDR3 is TGTGCCAGCAGTCGGGCCGGGACAGGGTTCCAAGAGACCCAGTACTTC. Its translation: CASSRAGTGFQETQYF.

The rearrangement joins TRBV3-1 to TRBJ2-1, with 9 bases lining up with TRBD1. The CDR3 covers 15 residues. With 5 bases clipped from V and 6 bases from J, the junction kept 8 bases outside the gene matches. The germline gives CDR1 LGHDT, CDR2 YNNKEL (reference sequence). CDR3 sequence: CASSTRDRATNEQFF. The CDR3 DNA is TGTGCCAGCAGCACCCGGGACAGGGCCACCAATGAGCAGTTCTTC.

Worth noting for this clonotype: The junction and the germline gene differ at one end; a read error may be behind it. The chain is built from TRBV4-1 and TRBJ2-1; D is unresolved. The CDR3 covers 15 residues. The V gene's germline CDR1 is MGHRA and CDR2 YSYEKL. DNA for the CDR3: TGCACCAGCAGCCAAGATAGACTCGGCTCGAATGGGCAGTTCTTC. Translation: CTSSQDRLGSNGQFF.

This clonotype was recorded many times. The CDR3 DNA sequence: TGTGCCAGCAGTTTAGGGACAGCATACTACGAGCAGTACTTC. As protein: CASSLGTAYYEQYF. V and J are TRBV27 and TRBJ2-7, with TRBD1 identical over 7 bases. The CDR3 covers 14 residues. After removal of 2 bases from V and 3 bases from J, the junction contained 4 bases not matched to a gene. Germline V gives CDR1 MNHEY, CDR2 SMNVEV (reference sequence).

The J gene is TRBJ1-1, the V gene TRBV4-3, with a weak D call TRBD1 (5 bases). The V end lost 1 base, the J end lost 6 bases, and 9 bases lay between the germline ends. The CDR3 is 13 residues long. Germline V lookup: CDR1 LGHNA, CDR2 YSLEER. This CDR3 reads CASSQGRGSEAFF. In DNA, the CDR3 is TGCGCCAGCAGCCAAGGACGGGGGTCTGAAGCTTTCTTT.